The clone carrying this T cell receptor (beta chain) was seen ten or more times. Its specificity is not known. Among the patients, none had received any treatment before thyroid surgery. This sample stems from a study of metastatic and nonmetastatic thyroid tumors. Study-wide background: The comparison covered peripheral blood and tumor or nodule tissue in malignant and benign thyroid patients. Regarding the study as a whole: It was reportedly found that TCR beta diversity was significantly higher in malignant thyroid tumors than in benign nodules, a difference seen in both blood and tumor samples.

The V end was cut by 4 bases, the J end by 1 base, with 8 bases between. Germline V gene data show CDR1 as SGHTS and CDR2 as YDEGEE. The CDR3 contains 13 residues. Source study methods: A classifier for distant metastasis in papillary thyroid cancer was constructed using CDR3 differences observed across clinicopathological groups. MiXCR re-clonotyped the PCR reads for TCRdb. TCRdb, rather than the study authors, made the V and J calls. The sample shows about 42,000 clones, about 12% of them seen only once. This chain joins TRBV5-8 and TRBJ1-1; D unclear. Sequenced input: blood. The origin of this receptor is a male donor with papillary thyroid cancer or a benign thyroid nodule (not recorded which). Some clones in this sample may be carry-over from other donors' samples. CDR3 nucleotide sequence: TGTGCCAGCAGCGCCTCGGGGAACACTGAAGCTTTCTTT. Protein product: CASSASGNTEAFF.